This T cell receptor (beta chain) is from a study of blood T cell repertoires in COVID-19. The wider study: T cells, B-cell-depleted T cells, or PBMCs provided the cDNA or gDNA that served as material.

V was cut by 1 base and J by 2 bases, with 11 bases left in between. Per germline, CDR1 SNHLY and CDR2 FYNNEI. CDR3 length: 15 residues. Repertoires were generated with immunoSEQ multiplex PCR, while TCRdb's copy carries only in-frame clones and drops some. The table records a few hundred thousand clones, about nine tenths of them present only once. J is TRBJ1-2 and V is TRBV2; TRBD1 might be the D (5 bases). The receptor was isolated from a woman in her 30s with active or convalescent COVID-19. Sequencing input: peripheral blood. The CDR3 here is CASSEGGVRNYGYTF. In DNA form, the CDR3 reads TGTGCCAGCAGTGAAGGGGGGGTTAGGAACTATGGCTACACCTTC.